The present T cell receptor (beta chain) was sequenced within a study of CD8 T cells in ankylosing spondylitis. TCRdb re-called the 5' RACE reads through MiXCR, storing one row per CDR3 protein. The sample shows 300,000 to 350,000 distinct CDR3 sequences, roughly 14% of them seen only once. Trimming left V 3 bases short and J 11 bases short, with 11 bases between. Germline V gives CDR1 MGHDK, CDR2 SYGVNS. The CDR3 loop spans 13 amino acids. Overall study results and limits: The authors reported significant enrichment of disease-linked clones in matched ankylosing spondylitis synovial fluid. Seemingly characteristic of ankylosing spondylitis blood was a TCR beta motif consisting of several highly homologous variants.

About this clonotype: The target antigen is unknown.

The chain carries TRBV25-1 and TRBJ1-6, with a tentative D call TRBD1 (5 bases). The source of this sequence is a male donor with ankylosing spondylitis or in good health (not recorded which). Sequenced material: blood, either unsorted or a sorted T cell fraction (not recorded which). The CDR3 sequence is CASSDRDSPPLHF. The DNA for the CDR3 is TGTGCCAGCAGTGACAGGGATTCTCCACCCCTCCACTTT.